Detailed here is one TCR beta chain. Its antigen is unknown. The data originate from a study of cytomegalovirus exposure and HLA in healthy donors. Study results and caveats: Most sequenced TCRs were rare (though some public TCRs occurred in many donors). Clusters of TCRs from the first cohort tended to co-occur in the approximately 130 validation repertoires (as a later analysis found). There were 150 or so TCR beta chains listed as cytomegalovirus-associated.

This CDR3 comprises 15 residues. V dropped 3 bases and J dropped 2; count of bases not matched to a gene: 5. Germline CDR1 reads SGDLS; CDR2 reads YYNGEE. The study drew the donors from its approximately 120-subject validation cohort, separate from the approximately 700-subject first cohort. Libraries were prepared by immunoSEQ multiplex PCR; TCRdb keeps only in-frame clonotypes and omits some of them. This table holds 200,000 or so clones, around four fifths found once. The rearrangement uses TRBV9 and TRBJ2-7, with 10 bases matching TRBD1. This TCR derives from a man in his late teens or twenties in good health and CMV-seropositive. Input material: PBMCs. CDR3: CASSGGTGVTYEQYF. CDR3 bases: TGTGCCAGCAGCGGAGGGACAGGGGTAACCTACGAGCAGTACTTC.